The 13 T cell receptor beta chains below come from one sample, sequenced in a study of shared clonotypes between healthy human individuals. Naive CD8 cells, CD45RO-negative and positively selected for CCR7, excluded terminally differentiated effector memory CD45RA+ cells. Generated by immunoSEQ multiplex PCR, the TCRdb table keeps only in-frame clones and is missing some. The data hold around 1.9 million clones, with around 93% observed a single time. Sequencing was done on a sample of naive CD8+ T cells from PBMCs. Every receptor here comes from a man aged 18 to 30 in good health. Some clones in this sample may be carry-over from other donors' samples.

This chain uses TRBV4-1 with TRBJ2-5, with a tentative D call TRBD2 (6 bases). V lost 1 base to trimming and J lost 2 bases, with 14 bases between them. This CDR3 is built from 16 residues. Germline V lookup: CDR1 MGHRA, CDR2 YSYEKL. DNA of the CDR3: TGCGCCAGCAGCCAAGTCGTTGGGACTCTGCAAGAGACCCAGTACTTC. Translating it yields CASSQVVGTLQETQYF.

V usage is TRBV21-1 and J usage is TRBJ2-7. TRBV21-1 is a listed pseudogene. CDR3 length: 15 residues. CDR3 coding DNA: TGTGCCAGCAGCAAAGTGCTCGGCCCTAGGGACGAGCAGTACTTC. Translated: CASSKVLGPRDEQYF.

The chain recombines TRBV6-6 with TRBJ2-7; D might be TRBD1 (6 bases). Germline V CDR1 and CDR2: MNHNY, SVGAGI (reference sequence). Trimming shortened V by 6 bases and J by 0 bases, and 12 bases separated the two germline ends. CDR3 length: 14 amino acids. CDR3 in amino acids: CASSLRDTSYEQYF. The CDR3 DNA sequence: TGTGCCAGCAGCCTCCGGGACACCTCCTACGAGCAGTACTTC.

V is TRBV4-3 and J is TRBJ1-3; TRBD1 might be the D (5 bases). This CDR3 region has 16 residues. The V end was cut by 2 bases, the J end by 0 bases, with 11 bases between. Germline lookup yields CDR1 LGHNA and CDR2 YSLEER. The CDR3 sequence is CASSQLTGTSGNTIYF. Written as DNA, the CDR3 is TGCGCCAGCAGCCAACTTACAGGTACCTCTGGAAACACCATATATTTT.

The chain couples TRBV27 to TRBJ2-2; 14 nucleotides agree with TRBD2. Germline CDR1 is MNHEY and CDR2 is SMNVEV (reference sequence). Trimming cost V 4 bases and J 7 bases; bases outside gene matches: 5. This CDR3 comprises 16 residues. CDR3 residues: CASSSGLAGVGGELFF. The CDR3 DNA sequence: TGTGCCAGCAGTTCGGGACTAGCGGGAGTAGGCGGGGAGCTGTTTTTT.

The J gene is TRBJ1-1, the V gene TRBV5-5, with 8 bases that match TRBD1. V gave up 3 bases and J gave up 10 bases; unmatched junction bases: 14. Germline V gene lookup returns CDR1 SGHKS and CDR2 YYEKEE (reference sequence). The CDR3 is 15 residues long. CDR3 protein: CASSSDYRGSKTAFF. CDR3 coding DNA: TGTGCCAGCAGCTCCGATTACAGGGGGTCGAAGACAGCTTTCTTT.

This clone was observed a single time. J is TRBJ2-7 and V is TRBV7-9, with TRBD1 as a possible D gene (6 bases). CDR3 length equals 14 residues. The V gene lost 4 bases and the J gene lost 1 base, with 11 bases spanning the gap. Germline V gene data show CDR1 as SEHNR and CDR2 as FQNEAQ (reference sequence). The CDR3 region is CASSSTDRSYEQYF. For the CDR3, the DNA is TGTGCCAGCAGCTCCACGGACAGATCCTACGAGCAGTACTTC.

In nucleotides, the CDR3 is TGTGCCAGCAGCTCCAGGGAAGGGGGCACCTACAATGAGCAGTTCTTC. Its protein product is CASSSREGGTYNEQFF. The rearrangement uses TRBV7-9 and TRBJ2-1; TRBD1 aligns across 7 bases. In germline, CDR1 is SEHNR, CDR2 FQNEAQ (reference sequence). There are 16 residues in the CDR3. V lost 4 bases, J lost 2 bases, and 8 bases stayed unmatched.

This clone was seen a few times. The chain joins TRBV28 to TRBJ1-2; D unclear. The CDR3 is 13 residues long. Trimming pared 7 bases from V and 4 bases from J, leaving 13 bases between. Germline V lookup: CDR1 MDHEN, CDR2 SYDVKM. The CDR3 DNA reads as TGTGCCAGCACCATGGGAGAGTTCTATGGCTACACCTTC. It encodes CASTMGEFYGYTF.

For this clone: Within the sample, other DNA sequences also encode this same CDR3. J is TRBJ2-7 and V is TRBV7-9; 10 bases match TRBD2. Germline CDR1 SEHNR, CDR2 FQNEAQ (reference sequence). The CDR3 sequence is 13 residues long. J was trimmed by 6 bases and V by 4 bases; bases with no gene match: 3. DNA for the CDR3: TGTGCCAGCAGCTCGGGACTAGCGCCCGAGCAGTACTTC. This gives the protein CASSSGLAPEQYF.

The rearrangement links TRBV6-5 to TRBJ2-1; TRBD2 agrees at 11 bases. The CDR3 has 15 amino acids. Germline CDR1 MNHEY, CDR2 SVGAGI. The ends lost 5 bases at V and 2 bases at J; junction bases unmatched: 2. The CDR3 DNA is TGTGCCAGCAGTACTAGCGGGAGCCCCTACAATGAGCAGTTCTTC. This gives the protein CASSTSGSPYNEQFF.

The chain carries TRBV29-1 and TRBJ1-1; D is possibly TRBD1 (5 bases). Deletions cut 3 bases from V and 8 bases from J, with 13 bases between. Germline V gene sequence: CDR1 SQVTM, CDR2 ANQGSEA. The CDR3 is made up of 12 amino acids. CDR3 in DNA: TGCAGCGTTGAGCAGCAGGGCGTGGAAGCTTTCTTT. As protein: CSVEQQGVEAFF.

This sequence joins TRBV28 and TRBJ1-5; no definite D call. V dropped 1 base and J dropped 1 base, with 11 bases sitting between them. The CDR3 covers 16 residues. The germline CDR1 and CDR2 sequences are MDHEN and SYDVKM. The DNA for the CDR3 is TGTGCCAGCAGTTTATTAAGTGGATGGAGCAATCAGCCCCAGCATTTT. Protein product: CASSLLSGWSNQPQHF.